This T cell receptor beta chain was documented in a study of T cell clonotyping in hematopoietic cell transplantation. For the study at large: Recipients' pretransplant samples followed cytoreduction.

Sample time point: recipient sample about 28 days before transplant, after cytoreduction. Samples: about 28 days before transplant, then days 30, 100 and 180 after. General observations from the study: Broader posttransplant TCR repertoire diversity was predicted by graft donor and pretransplant recipient Inverse Simpson Index values. After transplant, recipient diversity fell while pathologically expanded clonotypes grew through day 180.

The protocol was immunoSEQ multiplex PCR, while the TCRdb copy is restricted to in-frame clones and leaves out a portion. The table lists 25,000 to 30,000 clones, about 83% of them singletons. Points on this clone: Antigen unknown.

Specimen: peripheral blood mononuclear cells, collected before stem cell transplant. The clonotype was recovered from a woman aged 30 to 39 with chronic myeloid leukemia. Some clones in this sample may be carry-over from other donors' samples.

The CDR3 DNA reads TGTGCCTGGACTCAGGGGGGGAACACTGAAGCTTTCTTT. Its protein is CAWTQGGNTEAFF. The chain employs TRBV30 and TRBJ1-1; 7 bases match TRBD1. Losses at the gene ends were 4 bases for V and 1 base for J; bases not matched to a gene: 3. The length of the CDR3 is 13 residues. Germline V CDR1 and CDR2: GTSNPN, SVGIG (reference sequence).